This TCR beta chain was found in a study of blood T cell repertoires in COVID-19. For the study at large: Sites across the United States, Italy and Spain contributed samples from acute and convalescent COVID-19. Sources were T cells, B-cell-depleted T cells, or PBMCs; the material itself was cDNA or gDNA.

This clone has a handful of counts. In the original analysis: Amplifying reference gene primers gave estimates of nucleated cell counts. The method was immunoSEQ multiplex PCR; TCRdb's version includes in-frame clones alone and lacks a portion of them. The DNA was the basis for D and trimming; V, J and clone size are from that table. The sample has about 250,000 clones, about 85% seen once; the top ten hold about 3%. Germline CDR1 reads SGDLS; CDR2 reads YYNGEE. V dropped 3 bases and J dropped 3 bases, with 12 bases sitting between them. The length of the CDR3 is 14 residues. This TCR came from a man in his late teens or twenties with active or convalescent COVID-19. The sample comprised peripheral blood. This chain links TRBV9 with TRBJ1-1; possibly TRBD1 for D (6 bases). This CDR3 is CASSAGDTDTEAFF. The CDR3 bases are TGTGCCAGCAGCGCAGGGGATACGGACACTGAAGCTTTCTTT.